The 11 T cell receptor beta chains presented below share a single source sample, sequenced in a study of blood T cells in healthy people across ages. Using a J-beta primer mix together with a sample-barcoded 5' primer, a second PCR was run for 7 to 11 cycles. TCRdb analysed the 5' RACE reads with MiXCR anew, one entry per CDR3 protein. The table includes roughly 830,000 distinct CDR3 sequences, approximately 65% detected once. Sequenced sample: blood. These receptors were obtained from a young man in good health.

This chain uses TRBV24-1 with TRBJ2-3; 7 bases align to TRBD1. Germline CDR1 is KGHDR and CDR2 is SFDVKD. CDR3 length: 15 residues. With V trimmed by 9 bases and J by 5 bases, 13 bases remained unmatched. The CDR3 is CATAARAGGGDTQYF. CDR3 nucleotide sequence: TGTGCCACCGCTGCGAGGGCAGGGGGTGGAGATACGCAGTATTTT.

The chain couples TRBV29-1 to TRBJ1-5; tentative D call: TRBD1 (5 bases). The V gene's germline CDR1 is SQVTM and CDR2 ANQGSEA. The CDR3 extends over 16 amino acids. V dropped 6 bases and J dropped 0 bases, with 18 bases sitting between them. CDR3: CSVTPAGVGSNQPQHF. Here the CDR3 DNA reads TGCAGCGTAACCCCGGCGGGGGTGGGTAGCAATCAGCCCCAGCATTTT.

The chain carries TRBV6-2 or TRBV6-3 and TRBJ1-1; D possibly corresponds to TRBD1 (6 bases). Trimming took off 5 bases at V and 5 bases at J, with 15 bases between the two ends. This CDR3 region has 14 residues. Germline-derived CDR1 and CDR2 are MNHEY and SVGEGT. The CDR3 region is CASSATGTRTEAFF. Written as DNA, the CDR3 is TGTGCCAGCAGTGCTACAGGGACAAGGACTGAAGCTTTCTTT.

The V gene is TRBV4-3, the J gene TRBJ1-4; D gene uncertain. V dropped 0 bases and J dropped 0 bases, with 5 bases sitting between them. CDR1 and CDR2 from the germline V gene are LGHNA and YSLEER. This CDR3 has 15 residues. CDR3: CASSQELSTNEKLFF. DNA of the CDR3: TGCGCCAGCAGCCAAGAGTTATCAACTAATGAAAAACTGTTTTTT.

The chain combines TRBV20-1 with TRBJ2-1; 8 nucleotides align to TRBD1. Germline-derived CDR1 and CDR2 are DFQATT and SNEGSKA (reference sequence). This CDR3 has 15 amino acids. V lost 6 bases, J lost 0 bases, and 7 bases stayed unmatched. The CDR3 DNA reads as TGCAGTGCCCGGGGACAGGAAAGCTCCTACAATGAGCAGTTCTTC. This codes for CSARGQESSYNEQFF.

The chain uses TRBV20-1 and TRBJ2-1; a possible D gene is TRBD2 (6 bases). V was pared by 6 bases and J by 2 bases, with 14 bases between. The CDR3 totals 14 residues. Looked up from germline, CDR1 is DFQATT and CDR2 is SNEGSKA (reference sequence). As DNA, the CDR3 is TGCAGTGCCCCCTCAGCGGGTACCTACAATGAGCAGTTCTTC. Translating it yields CSAPSAGTYNEQFF.

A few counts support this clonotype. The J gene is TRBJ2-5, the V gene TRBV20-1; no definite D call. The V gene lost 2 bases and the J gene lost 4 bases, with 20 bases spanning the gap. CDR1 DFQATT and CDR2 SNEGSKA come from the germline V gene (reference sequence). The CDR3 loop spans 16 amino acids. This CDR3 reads CSARSIRTKPGETQYF. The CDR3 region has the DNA TGCAGTGCTAGAAGCATTAGGACCAAGCCCGGAGAGACCCAGTACTTC.

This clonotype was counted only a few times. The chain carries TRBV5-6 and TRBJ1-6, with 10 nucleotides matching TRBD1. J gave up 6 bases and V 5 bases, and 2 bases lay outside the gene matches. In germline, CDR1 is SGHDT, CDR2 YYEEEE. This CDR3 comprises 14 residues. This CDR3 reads CASSWDRGNSPLHF. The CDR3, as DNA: TGTGCCAGCAGTTGGGACAGGGGTAATTCACCCCTCCACTTT.

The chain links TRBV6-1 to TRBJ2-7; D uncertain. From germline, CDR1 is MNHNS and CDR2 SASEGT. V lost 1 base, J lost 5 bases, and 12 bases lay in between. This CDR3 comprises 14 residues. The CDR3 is CASSEVGRLNEQYF. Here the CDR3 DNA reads TGTGCCAGCAGTGAAGTCGGCAGGCTCAACGAGCAGTACTTC.

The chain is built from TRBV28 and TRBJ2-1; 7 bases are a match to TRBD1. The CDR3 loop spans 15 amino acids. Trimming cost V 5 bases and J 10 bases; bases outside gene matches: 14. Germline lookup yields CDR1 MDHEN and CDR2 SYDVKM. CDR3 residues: CASSQTGLNSYEQFF. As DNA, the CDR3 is TGTGCCAGCAGTCAGACAGGGTTGAATTCCTACGAGCAGTTCTTC.

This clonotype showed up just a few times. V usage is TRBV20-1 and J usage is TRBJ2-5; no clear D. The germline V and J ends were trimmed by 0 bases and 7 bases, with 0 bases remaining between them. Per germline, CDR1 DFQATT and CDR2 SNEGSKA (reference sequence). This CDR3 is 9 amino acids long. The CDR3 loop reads CSARETQYF. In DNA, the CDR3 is TGCAGTGCTAGAGAGACCCAGTACTTC.